This T cell receptor (beta chain) is from a study of identifying expanded T cells in peripheral blood. The V end lost 7 bases, the J end lost 7 bases, and 16 bases lay between the germline ends. Germline V gene lookup returns CDR1 SQVTM and CDR2 ANQGSEA. The CDR3 spans 13 residues. Assay: immunoSEQ multiplex PCR; the TCRdb copy retains only in-frame clones and omits some. Among 45,000 to 75,000 clones, over 75% were seen once, and the ten largest hold roughly 18%. The chain links TRBV29-1 to TRBJ2-2, with D possibly TRBD1 on 6 matching bases. Sequences were obtained from blood. The receptor comes from a person aged 18 to 69 in good health. The chain's CDR3 is CSARMGAVGELFF. The CDR3 region has the DNA TGCAGCGCACGAATGGGGGCGGTCGGGGAGCTGTTTTTT.